This T cell receptor beta chain was captured by sequencing in a study of shared clonotypes between healthy human individuals. Measured with immunoSEQ multiplex PCR; TCRdb has only the in-frame clones, and not every one. The table shows some 300,000 clones, with more than 60% occurring only once. In its sample, this clone ranks as medium-sized (0.01 to 0.1%). The germline gives CDR1 GTSNPN, CDR2 SVGIG (reference sequence). The CDR3 is 16 residues long. V shed 1 base, J shed 0 bases, and the junction held 6 bases outside the gene matches. The TCR comes from a man aged 30 to 39 in good health. This chain links TRBV30 with TRBJ1-3; 7 nucleotides agree with TRBD1. What was sequenced was memory CD4+ T cells sorted from blood. Subset of the sample: CD45RA-negative fraction. CDR3 sequence reads: CAWSGGGVSSGNTIYF. The CDR3 region has the DNA TGTGCCTGGAGTGGAGGGGGCGTCAGCTCTGGAAACACCATATATTTT. Together with reference TRBV30 and TRBJ1-3, the CDR3 gives the full variable domain: SQTIHQWPATLVQPVGSPLSLECTVEGTSNPNLYWYRQAAGRGLQLLFYSVGIGQISSEVPQNLSASRPQDRQFILSSKKLLLSDSGFYLCAWSGGGVSSGNTIYFGEGSWLTVV.